In its sample, the clone carrying this T cell receptor (beta chain) was seen once. Its matching antigen is unknown. Other nucleotide sequences from this sample produce the same CDR3. This record comes from a study of shared clonotypes between healthy human individuals. At the level of the study: Each donor had three CD4 naive, three CD4 memory, two CD8 naive and one CD8 memory plate. Study-level findings and limits: What naive subsets generally showed was a larger estimated richness than memory subsets showed.

V was pared by 6 bases and J by 0 bases, with 12 bases between. The germline gives CDR1 KGHSH, CDR2 LQKENI. This CDR3 is built from 15 residues. Every subset had its genomic DNA shared out evenly among several immunoSEQ plates. Assay: immunoSEQ multiplex PCR; the TCRdb copy retains only in-frame clones and omits some. The sample has hundreds of thousands of clones; around 96% are singletons. The sequence was collected from a woman aged 30 to 39 in good health. This rearrangement joins TRBV18 to TRBJ2-1; no definite D call. What was sequenced was naive CD4+ T cells sorted from blood. Subset meaning: CD45RA+ positively selected. The DNA for the CDR3 is TGTGCCAGCTCCCCGGACCAGAGCTCCTACAATGAGCAGTTCTTC. Protein product: CASSPDQSSYNEQFF. The full variable domain, completed using reference TRBV18 and TRBJ2-1, is NAGVMQNPRHLVRRRGQEARLRCSPMKGHSHVYWYRQLPEEGLKFMVYLQKENIIDESGMPKERFSAEFPKEGPSILRIQQVVRGDSAAYFCASSPDQSSYNEQFFGPGTRLTVL.